Following are 29 T cell receptor beta chains from one sample sequenced in a study of blood T cell repertoires in COVID-19 (dated by TCRdb to about 2020). Preparation of the library involved the immunoSEQ multiplex PCR assay. TCRdb carries this immuneACCESS record with in-frame sequences only. Its versions omit some clonotypes, under half of them owing to an unresolved V gene in the studies checked, with the rest unexplained. This sample is represented by 150,000 to 200,000 clones; 88% of them were singletons. In total, the top ten clones hold 9% to 10% of the sample. Sequenced input: PBMCs or T cells enriched from blood (not recorded which). These receptors were collected from a woman under 30 who had recovered from COVID-19.

The gene calls are TRBV5-4 and TRBJ2-1; a weak D match, TRBD1 (6 bases). The V and J ends lost 4 bases and 0 bases respectively, with 11 bases between them. The V gene's germline CDR1 is SGHNT and CDR2 YYREEE (reference sequence). The length of the CDR3 is 15 residues. The CDR3 DNA follows: TGTGCCAGCAGCCCGACAGGAGACTCCTACAATGAGCAGTTCTTC. Translated: CASSPTGDSYNEQFF.

In its sample, this clone was seen once. V and J are TRBV5-8 and TRBJ2-3, with D possibly matching TRBD2 (7 bases). The CDR3 is made up of 14 amino acids. Germline values: CDR1 SGHTS, CDR2 YDEGEE. V was pared by 2 bases and J by 11 bases, with 18 bases between. CDR3: CASSFSGEGTEQYF. The CDR3 DNA reads TGTGCCAGCAGCTTTTCAGGGGAGGGGACGGAGCAGTATTTT.

The rearrangement links TRBV25-1 to TRBJ1-3; D remains unclear. The V gene's germline CDR1 is MGHDK and CDR2 SYGVNS. The V and J ends lost 2 bases and 0 bases respectively, with 11 bases between them. This CDR3 comprises 16 residues. This CDR3 reads CASSEVRGASGNTIYF. DNA of the CDR3: TGTGCCAGCAGTGAAGTTCGGGGAGCCTCTGGAAACACCATATATTTT.

V gene TRBV6-5 combines with J gene TRBJ1-6; 9 bases agree with TRBD1. Germline V gene data show CDR1 as MNHEY and CDR2 as SVGAGI. This CDR3 is built from 14 residues. Trimming took 7 bases from V and 10 from J; bases not matched to a gene: 8. DNA for the CDR3: TGTGCCAGCAAGGGGACAGGGAAAGGGTCACCCCTCCACTTT. This sequence encodes CASKGTGKGSPLHF.

The chain recombines TRBV10-3 with TRBJ1-6; D unclear. There are 12 residues in the CDR3. Germline values: CDR1 ENHRY, CDR2 SYGVKD. Deletions cut 2 bases from V and 8 bases from J, with 4 bases between. The CDR3 bases are TGTGCCATCAGTGAGCCCGATTCACCCCTCCACTTT. Translated: CAISEPDSPLHF.

The chain links TRBV7-8 to TRBJ2-7, with D perhaps TRBD1 (6 bases). V lost 5 bases and J lost 2, with 13 bases in between. CDR1 and CDR2 (germline): SGHVS, FQNEAQ. The CDR3 is 14 residues long. In nucleotides, the CDR3 is TGTGCCAGCAGCCGAGGGGGACAAACCTACGAGCAGTACTTC. This gives the protein CASSRGGQTYEQYF.

The rearrangement joins TRBV11-2 to TRBJ2-7; unclear D gene. The CDR3 is 13 residues long. Germline V lookup: CDR1 SGHAT, CDR2 FQNNGV. V lost 4 bases and J lost 9, with 16 bases in between. The CDR3 loop is CASSSTAELGQYF. In DNA, the CDR3 is TGTGCCAGCAGCTCCACCGCGGAGTTAGGGCAGTACTTC.

This clone was counted between two and nine times. CDR3 sequence: CASSEFVSGEQFF. CDR3 in DNA: TGTGCCAGCAGTGAATTTGTTAGCGGTGAGCAGTTCTTC. The V call is TRBV2, the J call TRBJ2-1, with TRBD2 as a possible D gene (6 bases). Germline V gives CDR1 SNHLY, CDR2 FYNNEI. The CDR3 spans 13 residues. V lost 2 bases, J lost 9 bases, and 11 bases lay in between.

Note on this clone: The germline gene is not matched at one end of the junction; a read error may be the cause. The chain uses TRBV3-1 (or the pseudogene TRBV3-2) and TRBJ1-3; D ambiguous. CDR1 is LGHDT, CDR2 YNNKEL, per germline (reference sequence). The CDR3 is 15 amino acids. DNA of the CDR3: TGTGCCAGCAGTCAAGCCTTGAGCTCTGGAAACACCATATATTTT. It yields the protein CASSQALSSGNTIYF.

The chain joins TRBV23-1 to TRBJ1-2; D gene uncertain. TRBV23-1 is identified as an open reading frame with a role that is uncertain. Trimming pared 3 bases from V and 5 bases from J, leaving 13 bases between. There are 14 residues in the CDR3. This CDR3 reads CASSHFQVYYGYTF. Here the CDR3 DNA reads TGCGCCAGCAGTCATTTTCAGGTTTATTATGGCTACACCTTC.

The chain carries TRBV30 and TRBJ1-2, with TRBD1 as a possible D gene (6 bases). In germline, CDR1 is GTSNPN, CDR2 SVGIG (reference sequence). The CDR3 length is 13 residues. Trimming took off 0 bases at V and 4 bases at J, with 9 bases between the two ends. The chain's CDR3 is CAWSVGTLYGYTF. CDR3 sequence (DNA): TGTGCCTGGAGTGTAGGGACACTCTATGGCTACACCTTC.

This clone was seen more than once but under ten times. The chain carries TRBV2 and TRBJ1-1; 7 bases fit TRBD1. Trimming at V came to 7 bases and at J to 4 bases, leaving 6 bases not matched to a gene. This CDR3 is 13 amino acids long. Germline CDR1 is SNHLY and CDR2 is FYNNEI. In DNA form, the CDR3 reads TGTGCCAGCAACCGACAGGGAGTCACTGAAGCTTTCTTT. Its translation: CASNRQGVTEAFF. Full variable domain (missing parts from reference TRBV2 and TRBJ1-1): EPEVTQTPSHQVTQMGQEVILRCVPISNHLYFYWYRQILGQKVEFLVSFYNNEISEKSEIFDDQFSVERPDGSNFTLKIRSTKLEDSAMYFCASNRQGVTEAFFGQGTRLTVV.

This clone occurred once. V gene TRBV20-1 combines with J gene TRBJ2-7; D is unresolved. The length of the CDR3 is 11 residues. V lost 1 base and J 5 bases, leaving 6 bases between the germline ends. Per germline, CDR1 DFQATT and CDR2 SNEGSKA (reference sequence). The CDR3 DNA is TGCAGTGCTAGAGGGAGTCACGAGCAGTACTTC. It encodes CSARGSHEQYF.

The CDR3 DNA is TGCGCCAGCAGCTTGGTTAGCGGCGCCGGGGAGCTGTTTTTT. Amino acid sequence: CASSLVSGAGELFF. V usage is TRBV5-1 and J usage is TRBJ2-2; maybe TRBD2 (6 bases). The CDR3 sequence is 14 residues long. Germline values: CDR1 SGHRS, CDR2 YFSETQ. Deletions cut 0 bases from V and 6 bases from J, with 9 bases between.

V gene TRBV25-1 combines with J gene TRBJ1-2; the D gene is possibly TRBD1 (6 bases). CDR3 length equals 12 residues. Germline V CDR1 and CDR2: MGHDK, SYGVNS. The V end lost 5 bases, the J end lost 5 bases, and 9 bases lay between the germline ends. In DNA, the CDR3 is TGTGCCAGCAGTCTAGGGGGATATGGCTACACCTTC. Its translation is CASSLGGYGYTF.

The gene calls are TRBV3-1 (or the pseudogene TRBV3-2) and TRBJ2-4; no definite D call. Germline-derived CDR1 and CDR2 are LGHDT and YNNKEL (reference sequence). V shed 0 bases and J shed 0 bases, with 9 bases lying between them. The CDR3 is made up of 16 amino acids. The CDR3 is CASSQDKATAKNIQYF. The CDR3 nucleotides read TGTGCCAGCAGCCAAGATAAAGCGACAGCCAAAAACATTCAGTACTTC.

This sequence joins TRBV6-5 and TRBJ2-1; 13 bases agree with TRBD2. The CDR3 consists of 13 residues. Germline V CDR1 and CDR2: MNHEY, SVGAGI. V dropped 4 bases and J dropped 14; count of bases not matched to a gene: 5. The CDR3 reads CASSLTSGRAKFF. Here the CDR3 DNA reads TGTGCCAGCAGTTTAACTAGCGGGAGGGCCAAGTTCTTC.

This clone appeared a few times. The chain uses TRBV29-1 and TRBJ1-1, with D possibly being TRBD1 (6 bases). The germline V gene has CDR1 SQVTM and CDR2 ANQGSEA. Deletions cut 7 bases from V and 0 bases from J, with 15 bases between. The CDR3 has 14 amino acids. CDR3: CSGGPGHMNTEAFF. The CDR3 nucleotides are TGCAGCGGCGGACCGGGACATATGAACACTGAAGCTTTCTTT. The whole variable domain, remainder taken from reference TRBV29-1 and TRBJ1-1, is SAVISQKPSRDICQRGTSLTIQCQVDSQVTMMFWYRQQPGQSLTLIATANQGSEATYESGFVIDKFPISRPNLTFSTLTVSNMSPEDSSIYLCSGGPGHMNTEAFFGQGTRLTVV.

The V call is TRBV6-2 or TRBV6-3, the J call TRBJ2-7, with TRBD1 matching over 10 bases. The germline gives CDR1 MNHEY, CDR2 SVGEGT. V lost 5 bases to trimming and J lost 6 bases; unmatched junction nucleotides: 4. This CDR3 contains 13 residues. This CDR3 reads CASSLRDRGEQYF. DNA of the CDR3: TGTGCCAGCAGTCTCCGGGACAGGGGCGAGCAGTACTTC.

The J gene is TRBJ2-6, the V gene TRBV20-1, with D perhaps TRBD1 (5 bases). CDR3 length: 19 residues. From germline, CDR1 is DFQATT and CDR2 SNEGSKA (reference sequence). V dropped 3 bases and J dropped 0 bases, with 21 bases sitting between them. CDR3 amino acids: CSASAAGNLIFSGANVLTF. The CDR3 DNA sequence: TGCAGTGCTAGTGCGGCAGGGAATCTGATCTTCTCTGGGGCCAACGTCCTGACTTTC.

There are a few counts of this clone. The rearrangement uses TRBV11-3 and TRBJ1-1; 7 bases match TRBD1. The CDR3 loop spans 16 amino acids. J was trimmed by 2 bases and V by 6 bases; bases with no gene match: 12. Per germline, CDR1 SGHNT and CDR2 YENEEA. CDR3: CASRTPGTAFNTEAFF. The CDR3 DNA sequence: TGTGCCAGCAGAACACCCGGGACAGCTTTTAACACTGAAGCTTTCTTT.

The gene calls are TRBV6-1 and TRBJ1-2; the D gene is possibly TRBD1 (6 bases). The germline gives CDR1 MNHNS, CDR2 SASEGT. The V end was cut by 3 bases, the J end by 4 bases, with 9 bases between. This CDR3 region has 13 residues. The chain's CDR3 is CASSETGLYGYTF. CDR3 in DNA: TGTGCCAGCAGTGAGACAGGCCTCTATGGCTACACCTTC.

V usage is TRBV25-1 and J usage is TRBJ2-3, with 9 bases matching TRBD2. The ends lost 8 bases at V and 2 bases at J; junction bases unmatched: 8. Germline lookup yields CDR1 MGHDK and CDR2 SYGVNS. This CDR3 contains 15 residues. CDR3: CASSVAGGPTDTQYF. CDR3 sequence (DNA): TGTGCCAGCTCGGTGGCGGGGGGGCCCACAGATACGCAGTATTTT.

The rearrangement uses TRBV5-1 and TRBJ2-5; D is unresolved. The CDR3 sequence is 13 residues long. Trimming shortened V by 1 base and J by 5 bases, and 9 bases separated the two germline ends. Per germline, CDR1 SGHRS and CDR2 YFSETQ. The CDR3 nucleotides read TGCGCCAGCAGCTTGAGCCAAGTTGAGACCCAGTACTTC. Translated, it gives CASSLSQVETQYF.

V gene TRBV15 combines with J gene TRBJ2-5; 7 bases are a match to TRBD1. Germline V gene sequence: CDR1 LNHNV, CDR2 YYDKDF (reference sequence). J gave up 1 base and V 5 bases, and 7 bases lay outside the gene matches. The CDR3 extends over 15 amino acids. The CDR3 is CATSASGTAQETQYF. Written as DNA, the CDR3 is TGTGCCACCAGCGCCTCCGGGACAGCCCAAGAGACCCAGTACTTC.

The J gene is TRBJ1-2, the V gene TRBV27, with TRBD1 identical over 7 bases. Germline lookup yields CDR1 MNHEY and CDR2 SMNVEV (reference sequence). Unmatched junction bases numbered 9, after V lost 6 bases and J lost 8 bases. This CDR3 spans 13 amino acids. For the CDR3, the DNA is TGTGCCAGCAGAATCGCGCAGGGGGAAGGCTACACCTTC. Translating it yields CASRIAQGEGYTF.

The chain employs TRBV28 and TRBJ2-7; TRBD1 matches at 8 bases. The CDR3 consists of 14 residues. Germline-derived CDR1 and CDR2 are MDHEN and SYDVKM. V gave up 3 bases and J gave up 6 bases; unmatched junction bases: 7. The CDR3 loop reads CASSFRQGASEQYF. For the CDR3, the DNA is TGTGCCAGCAGTTTTCGTCAGGGGGCAAGCGAGCAGTACTTC.

The chain uses TRBV30 and TRBJ1-5; possibly TRBD1 for D (6 bases). Germline V gene lookup returns CDR1 GTSNPN and CDR2 SVGIG (reference sequence). The germline V and J ends were trimmed by 5 bases and 8 bases, with 19 bases remaining between them. This CDR3 region has 14 residues. CDR3 in amino acids: CAWGANREAEPQHF. CDR3 nucleotides: TGTGCCTGGGGGGCCAACAGGGAAGCTGAGCCCCAGCATTTT. Full variable domain (outside the CDR3, taken from reference TRBV30 and TRBJ1-5): SQTIHQWPATLVQPVGSPLSLECTVEGTSNPNLYWYRQAAGRGLQLLFYSVGIGQISSEVPQNLSASRPQDRQFILSSKKLLLSDSGFYLCAWGANREAEPQHFGDGTRLSIL.

This rearrangement joins TRBV27 to TRBJ2-2, with 8 positions matching TRBD2. The CDR3 extends over 19 amino acids. V was clipped by 3 bases and J by 4 bases; unmatched bases: 16. CDR1 MNHEY and CDR2 SMNVEV come from the germline V gene (reference sequence). The CDR3 protein is CASSLRSGAGADSTGELFF. In DNA, the CDR3 is TGTGCCAGCAGTTTGCGGAGCGGAGCGGGAGCGGATAGCACCGGGGAGCTGTTTTTT.